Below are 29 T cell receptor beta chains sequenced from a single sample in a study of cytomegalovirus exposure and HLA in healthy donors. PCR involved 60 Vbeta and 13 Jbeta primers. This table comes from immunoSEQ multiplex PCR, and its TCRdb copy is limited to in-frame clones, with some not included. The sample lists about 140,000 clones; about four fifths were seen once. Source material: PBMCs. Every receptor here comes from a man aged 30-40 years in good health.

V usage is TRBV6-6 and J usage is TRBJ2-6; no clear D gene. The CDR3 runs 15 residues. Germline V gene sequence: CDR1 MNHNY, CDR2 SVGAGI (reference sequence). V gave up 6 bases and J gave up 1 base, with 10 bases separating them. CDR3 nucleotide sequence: TGTGCCAGCAGATTACCCGGGTCTGGGGCCAACGTCCTGACTTTC. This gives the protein CASRLPGSGANVLTF.

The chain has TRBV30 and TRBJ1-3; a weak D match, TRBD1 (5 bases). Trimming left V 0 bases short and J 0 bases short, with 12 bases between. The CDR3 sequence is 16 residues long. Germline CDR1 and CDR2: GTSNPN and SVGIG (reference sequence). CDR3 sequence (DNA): TGTGCCTGGAGTGTACACAGGCGCTACTCTGGAAACACCATATATTTT. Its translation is CAWSVHRRYSGNTIYF.

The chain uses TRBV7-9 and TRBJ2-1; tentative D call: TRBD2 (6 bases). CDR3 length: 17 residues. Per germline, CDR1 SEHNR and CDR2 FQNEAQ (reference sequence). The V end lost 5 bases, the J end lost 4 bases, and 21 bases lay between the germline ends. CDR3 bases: TGTGCCAGCAGCCTACACGGGGGTGGCGCCCTTTACAATGAGCAGTTCTTC. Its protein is CASSLHGGGALYNEQFF. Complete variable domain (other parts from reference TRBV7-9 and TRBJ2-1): DTGVSQNPRHKITKRGQNVTFRCDPISEHNRLYWYRQTLGQGPEFLTYFQNEAQLEKSRLLSDRFSAERPKGSFSTLEIQRTEQGDSAMYLCASSLHGGGALYNEQFFGPGTRLTVL.

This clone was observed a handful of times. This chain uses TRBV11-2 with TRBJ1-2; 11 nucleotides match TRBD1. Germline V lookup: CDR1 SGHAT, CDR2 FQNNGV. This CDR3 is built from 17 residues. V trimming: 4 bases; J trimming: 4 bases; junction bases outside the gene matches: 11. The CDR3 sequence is CASSSVKDRGRRYGYTF. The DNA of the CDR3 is TGTGCCAGCAGCTCGGTTAAGGACAGGGGGCGCCGCTATGGCTACACCTTC.

CDR3 in DNA: TGTGCCAGCTCACCACCGTTACTAGCGGGAGGGCCGGGTTTGGATGAGCAGTTCTTC. It is translated as CASSPPLLAGGPGLDEQFF. The V call is TRBV18, the J call TRBJ2-1, with 13 bases identical to TRBD2. In germline, CDR1 is KGHSH, CDR2 LQKENI. Trimming took 0 bases from V and 8 from J; bases not matched to a gene: 13. The CDR3 loop spans 19 amino acids.

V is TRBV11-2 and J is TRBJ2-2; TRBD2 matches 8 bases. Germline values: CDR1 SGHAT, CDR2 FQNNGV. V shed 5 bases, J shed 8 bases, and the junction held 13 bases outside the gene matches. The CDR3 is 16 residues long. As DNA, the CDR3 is TGTGCCAGCAGCGCCGGGAGGGCCCCTTGGCGGGGGGAGCTGTTTTTT. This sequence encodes CASSAGRAPWRGELFF.

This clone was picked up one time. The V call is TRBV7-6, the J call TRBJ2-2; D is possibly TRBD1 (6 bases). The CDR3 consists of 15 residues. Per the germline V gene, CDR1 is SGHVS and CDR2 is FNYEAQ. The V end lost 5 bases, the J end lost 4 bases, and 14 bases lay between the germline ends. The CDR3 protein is CASSLQGVSTGELFF. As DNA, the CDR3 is TGTGCCAGCAGCCTACAGGGTGTGAGCACCGGGGAGCTGTTTTTT.

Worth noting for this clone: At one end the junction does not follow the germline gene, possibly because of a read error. The CDR3 here is CSSSLTHHEQFF. The CDR3, as DNA: TGTTCCAGCAGCCTCACACACCATGAGCAGTTCTTC. The V call is TRBV7-9, the J call TRBJ2-1; D call uncertain. The germline gives CDR1 SEHNR, CDR2 FQNEAQ (reference sequence). This CDR3 has 12 amino acids.

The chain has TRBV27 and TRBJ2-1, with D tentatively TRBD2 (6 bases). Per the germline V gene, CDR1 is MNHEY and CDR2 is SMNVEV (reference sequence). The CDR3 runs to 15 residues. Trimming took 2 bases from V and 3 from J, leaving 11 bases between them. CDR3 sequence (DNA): TGTGCCAGCAGTTTAAATAGCGGTCTCTACAATGAGCAGTTCTTC. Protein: CASSLNSGLYNEQFF.

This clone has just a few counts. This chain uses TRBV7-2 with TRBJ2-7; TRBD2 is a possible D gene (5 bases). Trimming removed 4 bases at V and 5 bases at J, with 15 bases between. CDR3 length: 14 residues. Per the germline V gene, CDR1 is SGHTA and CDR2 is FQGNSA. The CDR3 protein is CASSSREVYNEQYF. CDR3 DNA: TGTGCCAGCAGCTCCCGGGAAGTTTACAACGAGCAGTACTTC.

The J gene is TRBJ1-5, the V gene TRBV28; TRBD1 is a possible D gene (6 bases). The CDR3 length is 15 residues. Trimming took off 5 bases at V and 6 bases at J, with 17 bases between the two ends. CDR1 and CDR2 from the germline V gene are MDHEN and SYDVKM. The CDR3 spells CASSGTGLVAQPQHF. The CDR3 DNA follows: TGTGCCAGCAGTGGCACAGGGTTAGTAGCTCAGCCCCAGCATTTT.

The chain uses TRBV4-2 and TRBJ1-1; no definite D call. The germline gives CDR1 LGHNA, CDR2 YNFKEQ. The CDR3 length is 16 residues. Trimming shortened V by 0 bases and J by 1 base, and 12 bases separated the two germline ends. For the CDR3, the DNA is TGTGCCAGCAGCCAAGATCCCTCAACTAGGAACACTGAAGCTTTCTTT. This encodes CASSQDPSTRNTEAFF.

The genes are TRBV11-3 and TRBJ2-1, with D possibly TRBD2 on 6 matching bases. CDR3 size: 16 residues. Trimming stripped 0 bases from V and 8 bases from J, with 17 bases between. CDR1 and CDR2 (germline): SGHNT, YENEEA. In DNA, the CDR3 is TGTGCCAGCAGCTTAGATACGGGGCGGGGTTTGCATGAGCAGTTCTTC. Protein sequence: CASSLDTGRGLHEQFF. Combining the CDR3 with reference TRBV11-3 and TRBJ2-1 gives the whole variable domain EAGVVQSPRYKIIEKKQPVAFWCNPISGHNTLYWYLQNLGQGPELLIRYENEEAVDDSQLPKDRFSAERLKGVDSTLKIQPAELGDSAVYLCASSLDTGRGLHEQFFGPGTRLTVL.

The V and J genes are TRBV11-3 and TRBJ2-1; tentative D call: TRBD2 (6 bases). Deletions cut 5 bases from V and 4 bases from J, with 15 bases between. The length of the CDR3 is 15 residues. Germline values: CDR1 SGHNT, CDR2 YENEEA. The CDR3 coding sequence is TGTGCCAGCAGCAACGGGACTTGGGATTACAATGAGCAGTTCTTC. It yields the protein CASSNGTWDYNEQFF.

DNA for the CDR3: TGTGCCTGGAGATCCCCGCGGGGAAGCAATCAGCCCCAGCATTTT. This codes for CAWRSPRGSNQPQHF. The J gene is TRBJ1-5, the V gene TRBV30; D is unresolved. The CDR3 contains 15 residues. Germline V gives CDR1 GTSNPN, CDR2 SVGIG (reference sequence). V dropped 3 bases and J dropped 1 base, with 13 bases sitting between them.

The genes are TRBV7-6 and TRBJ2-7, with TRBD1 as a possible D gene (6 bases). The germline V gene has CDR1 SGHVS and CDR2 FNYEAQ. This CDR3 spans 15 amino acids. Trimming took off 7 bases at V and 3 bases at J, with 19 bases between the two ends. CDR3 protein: CASTPGVSRHYEQYF. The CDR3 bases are TGTGCCAGCACCCCAGGGGTCTCACGCCACTACGAGCAGTACTTC.

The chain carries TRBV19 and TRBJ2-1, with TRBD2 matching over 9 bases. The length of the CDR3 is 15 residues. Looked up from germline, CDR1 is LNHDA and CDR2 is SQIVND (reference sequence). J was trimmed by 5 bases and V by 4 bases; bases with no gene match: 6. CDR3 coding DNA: TGTGCCAGTAGTAGCGGGAGGGCCCCAAACAATGAGCAGTTCTTC. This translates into CASSSGRAPNNEQFF.

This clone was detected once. The CDR3 spells CASSEPTSGNYEQYF. The CDR3 region has the DNA TGCGCCAGCAGTGAGCCGACTAGCGGAAACTACGAGCAGTACTTC. The chain couples TRBV10-2 to TRBJ2-5; TRBD2 matches at 9 bases. Near its end, the DNA agrees better with TRBJ2-7, so the J call may be wrong. The CDR3 sequence is 15 residues long. CDR1 and CDR2 from the germline V gene are WSHSY and SAAADI.

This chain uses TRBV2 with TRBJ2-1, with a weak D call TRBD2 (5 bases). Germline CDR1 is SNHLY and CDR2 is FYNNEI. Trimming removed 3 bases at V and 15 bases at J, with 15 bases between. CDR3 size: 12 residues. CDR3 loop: CASSEGERALFF. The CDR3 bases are TGTGCCAGCAGTGAGGGAGAACGAGCATTGTTCTTC.

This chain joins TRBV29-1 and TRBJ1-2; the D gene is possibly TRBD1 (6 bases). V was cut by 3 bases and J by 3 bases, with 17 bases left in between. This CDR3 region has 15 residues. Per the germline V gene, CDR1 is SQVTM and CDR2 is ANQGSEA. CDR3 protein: CSVEGGGGLDYGYTF. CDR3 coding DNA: TGCAGCGTTGAGGGAGGGGGGGGGTTGGACTATGGCTACACCTTC. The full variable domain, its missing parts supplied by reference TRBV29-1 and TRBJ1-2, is SAVISQKPSRDICQRGTSLTIQCQVDSQVTMMFWYRQQPGQSLTLIATANQGSEATYESGFVIDKFPISRPNLTFSTLTVSNMSPEDSSIYLCSVEGGGGLDYGYTFGSGTRLTVV.

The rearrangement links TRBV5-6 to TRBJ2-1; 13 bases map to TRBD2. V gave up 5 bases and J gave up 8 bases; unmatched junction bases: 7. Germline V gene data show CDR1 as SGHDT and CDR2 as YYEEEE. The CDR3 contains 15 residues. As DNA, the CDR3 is TGTGCCAGCAGAAGACTAGCGGGGGGTAGGGATGAGCAGTTCTTC. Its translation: CASRRLAGGRDEQFF.

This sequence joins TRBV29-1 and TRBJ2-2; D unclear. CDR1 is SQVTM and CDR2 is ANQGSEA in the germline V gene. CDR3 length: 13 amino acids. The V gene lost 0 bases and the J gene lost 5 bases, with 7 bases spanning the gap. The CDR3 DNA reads TGCAGCGTTGAAGAAGAGAGAACCGGGGAGCTGTTTTTT. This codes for CSVEEERTGELFF.

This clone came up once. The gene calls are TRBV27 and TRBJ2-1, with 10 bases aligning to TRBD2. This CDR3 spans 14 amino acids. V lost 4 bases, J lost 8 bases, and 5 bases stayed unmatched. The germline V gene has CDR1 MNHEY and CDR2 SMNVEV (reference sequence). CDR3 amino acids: CASSSLAGEDEQFF. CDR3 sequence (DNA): TGTGCCAGCAGTTCCCTAGCGGGAGAGGATGAGCAGTTCTTC.

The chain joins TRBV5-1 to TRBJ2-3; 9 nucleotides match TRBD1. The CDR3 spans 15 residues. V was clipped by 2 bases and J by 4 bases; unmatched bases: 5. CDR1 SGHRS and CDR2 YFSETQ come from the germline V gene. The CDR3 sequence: CASSLGQGRADTQYF. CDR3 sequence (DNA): TGCGCCAGCAGCTTAGGACAGGGGCGGGCAGATACGCAGTATTTT. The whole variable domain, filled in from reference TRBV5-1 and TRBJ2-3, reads KAGVTQTPRYLIKTRGQQVTLSCSPISGHRSVSWYQQTPGQGLQFLFEYFSETQRNKGNFPGRFSGRQFSNSRSEMNVSTLELGDSALYLCASSLGQGRADTQYFGPGTRLTVL.

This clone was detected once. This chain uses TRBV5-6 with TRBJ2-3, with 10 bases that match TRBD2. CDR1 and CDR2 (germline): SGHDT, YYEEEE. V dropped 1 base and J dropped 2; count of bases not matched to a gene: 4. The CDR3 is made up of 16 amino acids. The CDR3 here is CASSLSLAGATDTQYF. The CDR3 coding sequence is TGTGCCAGCAGCTTGAGTCTAGCGGGAGCCACAGATACGCAGTATTTT.

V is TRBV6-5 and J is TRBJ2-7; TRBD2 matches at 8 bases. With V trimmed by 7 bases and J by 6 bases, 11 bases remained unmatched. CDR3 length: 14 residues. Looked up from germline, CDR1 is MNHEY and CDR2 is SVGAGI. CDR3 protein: CASTAPGRVGEQYF. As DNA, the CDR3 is TGTGCCAGCACCGCGCCCGGGAGGGTGGGCGAGCAGTACTTC.

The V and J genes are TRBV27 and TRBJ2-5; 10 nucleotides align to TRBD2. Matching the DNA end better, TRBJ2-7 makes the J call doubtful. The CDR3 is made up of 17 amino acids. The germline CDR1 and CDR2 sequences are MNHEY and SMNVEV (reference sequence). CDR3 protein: CASSPSGRGAGGYEQYF. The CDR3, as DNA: TGTGCCAGCAGTCCTAGCGGGAGAGGGGCCGGGGGTTACGAGCAGTACTTC.

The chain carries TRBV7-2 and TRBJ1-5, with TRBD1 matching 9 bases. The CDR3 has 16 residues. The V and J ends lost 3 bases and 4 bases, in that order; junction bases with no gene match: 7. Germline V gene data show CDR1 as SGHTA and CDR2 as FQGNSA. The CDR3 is CASSFGTGSLNQPQHF. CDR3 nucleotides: TGTGCCAGCAGCTTCGGGACAGGGTCCTTAAATCAGCCCCAGCATTTT.

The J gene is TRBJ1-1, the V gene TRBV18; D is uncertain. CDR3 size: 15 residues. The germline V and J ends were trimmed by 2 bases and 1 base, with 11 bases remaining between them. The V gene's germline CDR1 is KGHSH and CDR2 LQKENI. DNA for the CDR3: TGTGCCAGCTCACCAGGCCTCGAGCGGAACACTGAAGCTTTCTTT. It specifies CASSPGLERNTEAFF.